A single sample is the source of the 5 T cell receptor beta chains below, sequenced in a study of spatial heterogeneity in lung cancer. One entry per CDR3 protein, called by TCRdb with MiXCR from the 5' RACE reads. The sample records 6,000 to 8,500 distinct CDR3 sequences, 10% to 15% being singletons. These receptors' targets are unknown. Study conclusions and caveats: Tumor mutation count correlated with how many alpha and beta TCRs expanded intratumorally.

Time point here: sample taken at primary tumor resection. The input for sequencing was lung tumor tissue, taken at surgery. Every receptor here comes from a male donor with early-stage non-small cell lung cancer.

This clonotype was seen ten or more times. This beta chain is an off-target read within a library intended for alpha chains, so its frequency means little. The chain has TRBV7-8 and TRBJ2-2; 7 bases match TRBD1. With V trimmed by 5 bases and J by 5 bases, 5 bases remained unmatched. There are 14 residues in the CDR3. Per the germline V gene, CDR1 is SGHVS and CDR2 is FQNEAQ. In DNA form, the CDR3 reads TGTGCCAGCAGCCCGTCAGGGGGAACCGGGGAGCTGTTTTTT. Its protein is CASSPSGGTGELFF.

Details on this clonotype: The library was prepared for alpha chains; this beta chain is a stray read, so its frequency means little. The genes are TRBV7-9 and TRBJ2-7; D remains unclear. V was cut by 5 bases and J by 2 bases, with 10 bases left in between. The CDR3 runs to 13 residues. Germline CDR1 is SEHNR and CDR2 is FQNEAQ (reference sequence). CDR3: CASSPHGPYEQYF. The CDR3 nucleotides are TGTGCCAGCAGCCCACACGGGCCCTACGAGCAGTACTTC.

By share, this clonotype counts as medium-sized (0.01 to 0.1%). Since it is a stray read in a library aimed at alpha chains, this beta chain has a size that is not meaningful. The chain couples TRBV5-4 to TRBJ2-6; D might be TRBD1 or TRBD2, each matching 5 bases. This CDR3 contains 15 residues. Germline CDR1 reads SGHNT; CDR2 reads YYREEE (reference sequence). With 3 bases removed from V and 0 bases from J, the gap between germline ends came to 7 bases. CDR3 DNA: TGTGCCAGCAGCTGGGGGAACTCTGGGGCCAACGTCCTGACTTTC. Amino acids: CASSWGNSGANVLTF.

At least ten counts were recorded for this clonotype. This beta chain is an unintended read in a library built for alpha chains; its size means little. This rearrangement joins TRBV7-8 to TRBJ2-7, with a tentative D call TRBD2 (5 bases). Trimming pared 5 bases from V and 6 bases from J, leaving 20 bases between. The CDR3 has 15 amino acids. Per the germline V gene, CDR1 is SGHVS and CDR2 is FQNEAQ. The CDR3 is CASSQSGGVASEQYV. In DNA form, the CDR3 reads TGTGCCAGCAGCCAGAGCGGTGGGGTAGCGTCCGAGCAGTACGTC.

There are many counts of this clonotype. Within a library made for alpha chains, this beta chain is off target, and its count is uninformative. This rearrangement joins TRBV12-3 or TRBV12-4 to TRBJ2-7; TRBD1 might be the D (5 bases). This CDR3 region has 14 residues. Trimming left V 5 bases short and J 3 bases short, with 14 bases between. The CDR3 loop is CASSIVGVLYEQYF. In DNA, the CDR3 is TGTGCCAGCAGTATTGTAGGGGTCCTCTACGAGCAGTACTTC.